The 9 T cell receptor beta chains listed next were all sequenced from one sample in a study of CD8+ T cells in alopecia areata. Sample treatment: oral pan-JAK inhibitor, 5-10 mg twice daily. RNA extraction was followed by reverse transcription into cDNA, which acted as the sequencing template. This table comes from immunoSEQ multiplex PCR, and its TCRdb copy is limited to in-frame clones, with some not included. This repertoire shows roughly 120,000 clones, roughly three fifths found once; its top ten account for around 3.4%. The source was CD4+ T cells sorted from blood, collected at week 24, from a patient treated with tofacitinib. The source is a human donor with alopecia areata.

This chain uses TRBV15 with TRBJ1-4; the D gene is possibly TRBD1 (6 bases). The V end lost 1 base, the J end lost 10 bases, and 10 bases lay between the germline ends. Germline V gene lookup returns CDR1 LNHNV and CDR2 YYDKDF (reference sequence). This CDR3 has 13 amino acids. The CDR3 region is CATSRGTDRKLFF. In DNA, the CDR3 is TGTGCCACCAGCAGAGGGACAGATCGAAAACTGTTTTTT.

This chain connects TRBV5-6 to TRBJ2-7; D remains ambiguous. CDR1 is SGHDT, CDR2 YYEEEE, per germline. V was clipped by 1 base and J by 0 bases, with 5 bases between them. This CDR3 is 13 amino acids long. CDR3 sequence reads: CASSLMGSYEQYF. The DNA for the CDR3 is TGTGCCAGCAGCTTGATGGGCTCCTACGAGCAGTACTTC.

CDR3: CSVESPLNAEAFF. DNA of the CDR3: TGCAGCGTTGAAAGCCCTCTAAACGCTGAAGCTTTCTTT. V usage is TRBV29-1 and J usage is TRBJ1-1; D is unresolved. V was pared by 2 bases and J by 6 bases, with 13 bases between. CDR3 length: 13 amino acids. Germline V gene data show CDR1 as SQVTM and CDR2 as ANQGSEA.

The chain has TRBV7-3 and TRBJ2-5, with D perhaps matching TRBD2 (6 bases). Germline-derived CDR1 and CDR2 are SGHTA and FQGTGA. The CDR3 is 15 residues long. V was pared by 5 bases and J by 1 base, with 14 bases between. In nucleotides, the CDR3 is TGTGCCAGCAGCGCGGGACCGCCGATCCAAGAGACCCAGTACTTC. Residues: CASSAGPPIQETQYF.

The J gene is TRBJ2-7, the V gene TRBV28, with 8 bases aligning to TRBD1. This CDR3 region has 14 residues. Trimming at V came to 8 bases and at J to 5 bases, leaving 11 bases not matched to a gene. Germline V lookup: CDR1 MDHEN, CDR2 SYDVKM. In nucleotides, the CDR3 is TGTGCCAGCCCCCCCCAGGGGGCGGCCCACGAGCAGTACTTC. Its translation is CASPPQGAAHEQYF.

For this clone: A junction boundary mismatches the germline segment, possibly from a read error. The CDR3 DNA is TGTGCTAGCAGCCTATTCGGCGAGGGCGGGGAGCAAGAGACCCAGTACTTC. This sequence encodes CASSLFGEGGEQETQYF. The chain is built from TRBV7-7 and TRBJ2-5, with a possible D match to TRBD2 (6 bases). Germline V gives CDR1 SSHAT, CDR2 FNYEAQ (reference sequence). The CDR3 is 17 amino acids.

The chain couples TRBV28 to TRBJ1-5, with D unclear. Germline loops: CDR1 MDHEN, CDR2 SYDVKM. Trimming removed 10 bases at V and 6 bases at J, with 13 bases between. This CDR3 spans 12 amino acids. The CDR3 region has the DNA TGTGCCATCGCAGGAGCCGGTCAGCCCCAGCATTTT. Protein: CAIAGAGQPQHF. The variable domain in full, completed from reference TRBV28 and TRBJ1-5, reads DVKVTQSSRYLVKRTGEKVFLECVQDMDHENMFWYRQDPGLGLRLIYFSYDVKMKEKGDIPEGYSVSREKKERFSLILESASTNQTSMYLCAIAGAGQPQHFGDGTRLSIL.

The chain carries TRBV5-1 and TRBJ2-1; D is uncertain. V lost 0 bases and J lost 6, with 10 bases in between. This CDR3 has 14 amino acids. Germline CDR1 SGHRS, CDR2 YFSETQ. The DNA for the CDR3 is TGCGCCAGCAGCTTGGACCCTTCTGGCAATGAGCAGTTCTTC. Amino acids: CASSLDPSGNEQFF.

V usage is TRBV6-5 and J usage is TRBJ2-1, with D uncertain. Germline V gene lookup returns CDR1 MNHEY and CDR2 SVGAGI. The CDR3 runs to 13 residues. Trimming took 5 bases from V and 10 from J, leaving 15 bases between them. The CDR3 loop reads CASSPYEAYEQFF. CDR3 sequence (DNA): TGTGCCAGCAGTCCCTACGAGGCGTACGAGCAGTTCTTC.